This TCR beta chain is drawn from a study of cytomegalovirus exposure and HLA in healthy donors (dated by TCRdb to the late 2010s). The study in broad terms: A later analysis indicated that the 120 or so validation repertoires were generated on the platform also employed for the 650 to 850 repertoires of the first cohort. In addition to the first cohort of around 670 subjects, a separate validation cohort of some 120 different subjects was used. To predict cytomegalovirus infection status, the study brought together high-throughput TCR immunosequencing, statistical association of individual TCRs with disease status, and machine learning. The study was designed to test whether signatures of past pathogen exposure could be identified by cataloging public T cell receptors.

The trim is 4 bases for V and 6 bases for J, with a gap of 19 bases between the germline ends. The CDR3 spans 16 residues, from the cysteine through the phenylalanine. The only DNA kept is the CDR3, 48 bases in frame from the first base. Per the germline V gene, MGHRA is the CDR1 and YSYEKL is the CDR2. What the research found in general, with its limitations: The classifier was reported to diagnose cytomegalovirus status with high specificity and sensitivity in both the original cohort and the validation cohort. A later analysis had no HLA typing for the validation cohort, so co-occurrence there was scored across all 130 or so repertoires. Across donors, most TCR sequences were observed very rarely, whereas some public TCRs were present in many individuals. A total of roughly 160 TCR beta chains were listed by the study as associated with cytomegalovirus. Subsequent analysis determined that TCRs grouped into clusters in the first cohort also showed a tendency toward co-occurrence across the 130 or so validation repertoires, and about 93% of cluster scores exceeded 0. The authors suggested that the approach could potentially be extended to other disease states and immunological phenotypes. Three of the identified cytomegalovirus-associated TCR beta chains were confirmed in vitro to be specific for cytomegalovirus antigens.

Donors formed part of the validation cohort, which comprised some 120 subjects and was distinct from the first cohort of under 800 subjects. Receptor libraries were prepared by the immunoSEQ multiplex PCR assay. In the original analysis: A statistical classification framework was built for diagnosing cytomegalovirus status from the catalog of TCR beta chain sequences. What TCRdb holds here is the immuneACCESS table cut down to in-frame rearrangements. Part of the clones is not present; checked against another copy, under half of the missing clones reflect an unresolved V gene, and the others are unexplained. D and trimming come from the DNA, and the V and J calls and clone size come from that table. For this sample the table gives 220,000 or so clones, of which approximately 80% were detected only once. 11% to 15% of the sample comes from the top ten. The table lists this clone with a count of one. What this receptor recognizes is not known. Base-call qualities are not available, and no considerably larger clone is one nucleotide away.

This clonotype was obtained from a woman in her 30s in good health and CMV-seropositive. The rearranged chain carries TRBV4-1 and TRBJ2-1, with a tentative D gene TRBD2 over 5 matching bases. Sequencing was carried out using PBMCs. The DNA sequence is TGCGCCAGCAGCCCCAGATTGGAGGACGGCTTCAATGAGCAGTTCTTC. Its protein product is CASSPRLEDGFNEQFF.